This T cell receptor (beta chain) was captured by sequencing in a study of cytotoxic CD8 clonotypes in ibrutinib-treated CLL. After removal of 7 bases from V and 8 bases from J, the junction contained 9 bases not matched to a gene. The length of the CDR3 is 13 residues. Germline V lookup: CDR1 MNHNY, CDR2 SVGAGI (reference sequence). This clone has only one observation. Its antigen is currently unknown. The repertoire was sequenced with immunoSEQ multiplex PCR; TCRdb's copy has only in-frame clones and lacks some. The data hold roughly 250,000 clones, with under 75% observed a single time. Study outcomes and limitations: Baseline clonality, above age-matched healthy donor levels, tracked circulating CD8+ T-cell counts. Public clonotypes were seen rarely and were contracted or stable on treatment. Progressing and sustained-remission patients had different sampling times.

The material was PBMCs, obtained after 24 months of ibrutinib treatment. This TCR was sampled from a human donor with chronic lymphocytic leukemia. The chain combines TRBV6-6 with TRBJ1-2; 8 bases align to TRBD1. The CDR3 protein is CASIAGGTEGYTF. CDR3 coding DNA: TGTGCCAGCATAGCAGGGGGCACTGAGGGCTACACCTTC.